One and the same sample provided the 29 T cell receptor beta chains below, sequenced in a study of T-cell reconstitution after alpha-beta-depleted transplantation in children. Unique molecular identifiers were used in preparing the TCRbeta library. TCRdb analysed the PCR reads with MiXCR anew, one entry per CDR3 protein. Found here are over 120,000 distinct CDR3 sequences, about 9% of them singletons; the top ten hold about a sixth. Sequenced here: PBMCs, mostly from graft donor cells, sampled 180 days after TCRalphabeta/CD19-depleted stem cell transplant. The receptors come from a female patient between 2 and 15 years old who had a stem cell transplant for congenital amegakaryocytic thrombocytopenia, so the T cells may come from the graft donor.

This clonotype was seen repeatedly, ten times or more. The chain links TRBV5-1 to TRBJ2-7; the D gene could be TRBD1 or TRBD2 (5 bases each). This CDR3 is 15 amino acids long. Trimming removed 3 bases from V and 0 bases from J, with 13 bases in between. From germline, CDR1 is SGHRS and CDR2 YFSETQ. The CDR3 nucleotides are TGCGCCAGCAGCTATGGGACGCAGGTCTCCTACGAGCAGTACTTC. Its protein is CASSYGTQVSYEQYF.

This clonotype has more than one count but fewer than ten. This chain connects TRBV18 to TRBJ2-7, with 9 bases that match TRBD1. The CDR3 runs to 14 residues. The V and J ends lost 1 base and 6 bases, in that order; junction bases with no gene match: 4. The germline V gene encodes CDR1 KGHSH and CDR2 LQKENI. CDR3 residues: CASSPLDRGSEQYF. As DNA, the CDR3 is TGTGCCAGCTCACCACTAGACAGGGGGTCCGAGCAGTACTTC.

As regards this clonotype: At one end, the junction sequence differs from germline, possibly due to a read error. The chain recombines TRBV28 with TRBJ2-7; 9 positions match TRBD2. Germline loops: CDR1 MDHEN, CDR2 SYDVKM. This CDR3 comprises 15 residues. The CDR3 is CASSSPAGGSDEQYF. The DNA of the CDR3 is TGTGCCAGCAGTTCTCCCGCGGGGGGGTCTGACGAGCAGTACTTT.

This clonotype came up a few times. This chain links TRBV20-1 with TRBJ1-3; 7 nucleotides match TRBD1. The CDR3 extends over 16 amino acids. Per the germline V gene, CDR1 is DFQATT and CDR2 is SNEGSKA (reference sequence). Trimming cost V 3 bases and J 2 bases; bases outside gene matches: 10. The CDR3 is CSASLLGGTPGNTIYF. Here the CDR3 DNA reads TGCAGTGCTAGTCTTTTAGGGGGCACCCCTGGAAACACCATATATTTT.

This clonotype was detected only a few times. This rearrangement joins TRBV4-1 to TRBJ2-7, with a possible D match to TRBD2 (6 bases). V was pared by 4 bases and J by 7 bases, with 11 bases between. Germline-derived CDR1 and CDR2 are MGHRA and YSYEKL. The CDR3 covers 12 residues. The CDR3 here is CASSPIAGEQYF. The CDR3 DNA is TGCGCCAGCAGCCCAATTGCGGGAGAGCAGTACTTC.

This clonotype was detected only a few times. The chain uses TRBV4-3 and TRBJ2-4; TRBD2 is a possible D gene (6 bases). Germline V CDR1 and CDR2: LGHNA, YSLEER. The CDR3 extends over 16 amino acids. V lost 0 bases to trimming and J lost 6 bases, with 15 bases between them. The CDR3 DNA is TGCGCCAGCAGCCAAGAAATATCGGGAGATGGAAACATTCAGTACTTC. Translating gives CASSQEISGDGNIQYF.

In its sample, this clonotype was seen many times. J is TRBJ2-5 and V is TRBV20-1; 7 bases line up with TRBD1. With V trimmed by 6 bases and J by 3 bases, 10 bases remained unmatched. The germline V gene has CDR1 DFQATT and CDR2 SNEGSKA (reference sequence). The CDR3 is 14 amino acids. DNA for the CDR3: TGCAGTGCCCGACCCGACAGGGTGAAAGAGACCCAGTACTTC. Its translation: CSARPDRVKETQYF.

This clonotype has only a few counts. The chain is built from TRBV20-1 and TRBJ1-5; possibly TRBD1 for D (6 bases). Germline CDR1 DFQATT, CDR2 SNEGSKA (reference sequence). Between the trimmed V and J ends, which lost 4 bases and 7 bases, there was a span of 17 bases. The CDR3 loop spans 14 amino acids. This CDR3 reads CSANSIGDTQPQHF. The CDR3 DNA sequence: TGCAGTGCTAATTCTATCGGGGACACCCAGCCCCAGCATTTT.

This rearrangement joins TRBV19 to TRBJ2-7; D unclear. The V and J ends lost 6 bases and 3 bases respectively, with 12 bases between them. Germline CDR1 and CDR2: LNHDA and SQIVND (reference sequence). The CDR3 has 13 amino acids. In DNA form, the CDR3 reads TGTGCCAGTAGCATTAAAAACCTCTACGAGCAGTACTTC. It yields the protein CASSIKNLYEQYF.

In its sample, this clonotype was seen many times. The gene calls are TRBV18 and TRBJ2-1; the D gene is possibly TRBD1 (6 bases). Deletions cut 3 bases from V and 12 bases from J, with 21 bases between. This CDR3 comprises 15 residues. The germline CDR1 and CDR2 sequences are KGHSH and LQKENI. The CDR3 nucleotides read TGTGCCAGCTCACCCCTTGAGGGTCTATCAGGGGTGCAGTTCTTC. This translates into CASSPLEGLSGVQFF.

This clonotype has ten or more counts. CDR3 nucleotide sequence: TGTGCCAGCAGTTTGATAGCCTTCACAGATACGCAGTATTTT. As protein: CASSLIAFTDTQYF. The rearrangement joins TRBV12-3 or TRBV12-4 to TRBJ2-3; the D is unclear. V shed 3 bases and J shed 2 bases, with 9 bases lying between them. The CDR3 contains 14 residues.

This clonotype occurred a few times. This chain connects TRBV25-1 to TRBJ1-2; D is unclear. The CDR3 is 16 amino acids. Trimming took 2 bases from V and 5 from J, leaving 18 bases between them. Per the germline V gene, CDR1 is MGHDK and CDR2 is SYGVNS. CDR3 in DNA: TGTGCCAGCAGTGAAAGGCAAGAGGGTCCTCATTATGGCTACACCTTC. Encoded protein: CASSERQEGPHYGYTF.

This chain connects TRBV29-1 to TRBJ1-1; tentative D call: TRBD1 (6 bases). Germline-derived CDR1 and CDR2 are SQVTM and ANQGSEA. This CDR3 has 12 amino acids. The CDR3 DNA sequence: TGCACGGGGGGCCGTGGGGACACTGAAGCTTTCTTT. As protein: CTGGRGDTEAFF.

This clonotype was seen at least ten times. The chain combines TRBV28 with TRBJ1-1, with no clear D. CDR1 is MDHEN and CDR2 is SYDVKM in the germline V gene. The CDR3 is 10 residues long. V lost 6 bases and J lost 8, with 7 bases in between. The CDR3 spells CASRRGEAFF. The CDR3 nucleotides read TGTGCCAGCAGGCGGGGAGAAGCTTTCTTT.

The V call is TRBV7-9, the J call TRBJ2-3; 7 bases map to TRBD2. This CDR3 has 14 residues. The V gene end was trimmed by 9 bases and the J gene end by 4 bases; junction bases not matched to a gene: 10. Germline CDR1 reads SEHNR; CDR2 reads FQNEAQ (reference sequence). The CDR3 nucleotides are TGTGCCAGTTCAGGGAGGGCCTTGGCAGATACGCAGTATTTT. It specifies CASSGRALADTQYF.

The sample holds many counts of this clonotype. The V call is TRBV12-3 or TRBV12-4, the J call TRBJ2-7, with D possibly called TRBD1 or TRBD2 (5 bases each). The ends were cut back, 8 bases at V and 4 bases at J, with 18 bases in the middle. The CDR3 contains 14 residues. The CDR3 reads CASSWGMVGYEQYF. The CDR3 bases are TGTGCCAGCTCTTGGGGGATGGTGGGATACGAGCAGTACTTC.

This clonotype was detected a few times. The chain recombines TRBV7-2 with TRBJ2-5; 8 nucleotides line up with TRBD1. V lost 4 bases to trimming and J lost 6 bases; unmatched junction nucleotides: 7. Germline CDR1 and CDR2: SGHTA and FQGNSA. The CDR3 is 14 amino acids. The CDR3 loop reads CASSYGRGLKTQYF. The CDR3 DNA follows: TGTGCCAGCAGCTACGGCAGGGGGCTGAAGACCCAGTACTTC.

This chain links TRBV30 with TRBJ1-2; 9 bases are shared with TRBD1. V was pared by 5 bases and J by 4 bases, with 2 bases of the junction left unmatched. From germline, CDR1 is GTSNPN and CDR2 SVGIG (reference sequence). This CDR3 is 12 amino acids long. In DNA form, the CDR3 reads TGTGCCTGGGGGGACAGGGCCTATGGCTACACCTTC. Its protein is CAWGDRAYGYTF.

This clonotype was picked up many times. The rearrangement uses TRBV5-5 and TRBJ2-7; D is unclear. CDR1 is SGHKS and CDR2 is YYEKEE in the germline V gene (reference sequence). The CDR3 has 15 amino acids. Trimming left V 1 base short and J 5 bases short, with 16 bases between. The CDR3 loop reads CASSLREWGFNEQYF. The CDR3 bases are TGTGCCAGCAGCTTGAGGGAATGGGGTTTCAACGAGCAGTACTTC.

The chain carries TRBV30 and TRBJ2-2; 7 nucleotides align to TRBD1. Germline CDR1 GTSNPN, CDR2 SVGIG (reference sequence). With V trimmed by 4 bases and J by 9 bases, 17 bases remained unmatched. The CDR3 extends over 16 amino acids. CDR3 in amino acids: CAWISRNRGSGRELFF. The CDR3 DNA reads as TGTGCCTGGATTAGTCGTAACAGGGGCTCTGGAAGGGAGCTGTTTTTT. Full variable domain (rest looked up from reference TRBV30 and TRBJ2-2): SQTIHQWPATLVQPVGSPLSLECTVEGTSNPNLYWYRQAAGRGLQLLFYSVGIGQISSEVPQNLSASRPQDRQFILSSKKLLLSDSGFYLCAWISRNRGSGRELFFGEGSRLTVL.

This clonotype appeared many times. This chain links TRBV13 with TRBJ2-5, with D perhaps given as TRBD1 or TRBD2 (5 bases each). CDR1 PRHDT and CDR2 FYEKMQ come from the germline V gene (reference sequence). V was shortened by 2 bases and J by 1 base, with 17 bases between the two germline ends. The CDR3 has 17 amino acids. The CDR3 reads CASSLSPGPFFQETQYF. The CDR3 DNA reads TGTGCCAGCAGCTTATCACCGGGGCCATTCTTCCAAGAGACCCAGTACTTC.

This clonotype was recorded at least ten times. The CDR3, as DNA: TGTGCCAGCACCCGGGGAGAGACCCAGTACTTC. It codes for CASTRGETQYF. The genes are TRBV7-9 and TRBJ2-5; TRBD2 is a possible D gene (5 bases). This CDR3 comprises 11 residues. The germline V and J ends were trimmed by 7 bases and 4 bases, with 7 bases remaining between them. CDR1 and CDR2 from the germline V gene are SEHNR and FQNEAQ (reference sequence).

This clonotype was recorded at least ten times. The gene calls are TRBV11-2 and TRBJ2-3, with 13 bases fitting TRBD2. The CDR3 loop spans 21 amino acids. In germline, CDR1 is SGHAT, CDR2 FQNNGV. V lost 2 bases, J lost 1 base, and 15 bases stayed unmatched. The CDR3 DNA reads as TGTGCCAGCAGCTTATTACTAGGGGGACTAGCGGGAAGGTGGGGCACAGATACGCAGTATTTT. Protein: CASSLLLGGLAGRWGTDTQYF.

This clonotype was seen at least ten times. This chain connects TRBV6-2 or TRBV6-3 to TRBJ2-2, with unresolved D. V lost 6 bases and J lost 6, with 17 bases in between. Germline V CDR1 and CDR2: MNHEY, SVGEGT. This CDR3 spans 15 amino acids. The CDR3: CASRHAWMVAGELFF. CDR3 coding DNA: TGTGCCAGCAGGCACGCATGGATGGTTGCCGGGGAGCTGTTTTTT.

This clonotype was detected many times. The rearrangement uses TRBV29-1 and TRBJ1-1; D uncertain. Trimming shortened V by 3 bases and J by 3 bases, and 14 bases separated the two germline ends. Germline V gene data show CDR1 as SQVTM and CDR2 as ANQGSEA. The CDR3 runs to 14 residues. The CDR3 here is CSVDTIPKDTEAFF. The CDR3 region has the DNA TGCAGCGTTGATACAATCCCCAAGGACACTGAAGCTTTCTTT.

This clonotype was seen many times. The chain's CDR3 is CSARDIGVEETQYF. The CDR3 coding sequence is TGCAGTGCTAGGGACATTGGGGTCGAAGAGACCCAGTACTTC. The rearrangement joins TRBV20-1 to TRBJ2-5, with D maybe TRBD1 (5 bases). Trimming took 3 bases from V and 3 from J, leaving 14 bases between them. The CDR3 length is 14 residues. Per the germline V gene, CDR1 is DFQATT and CDR2 is SNEGSKA (reference sequence).

This clonotype was counted between two and nine times. This chain uses TRBV28 with TRBJ2-1, with D uncertain. The germline V gene has CDR1 MDHEN and CDR2 SYDVKM. The CDR3 spans 12 residues. Trimming left V 4 bases short and J 6 bases short, with 7 bases between. The CDR3 sequence is CASSSSLNEQFF. For the CDR3, the DNA is TGTGCCAGCAGTTCCTCCCTCAATGAGCAGTTCTTC.

On this clonotype itself: Mismatch with germline at one junction end may stem from a read error. The chain has TRBV10-3 and TRBJ2-5, with D perhaps matching TRBD1 (6 bases). The germline gives CDR1 ENHRY, CDR2 SYGVKD. The CDR3 spans 12 residues. The CDR3 DNA sequence: TGTGCCACCAGTGTCAGCACAGGGTCCCAGTACTTC. Translated, it gives CATSVSTGSQYF.

There are a few counts of this clonotype. The chain recombines TRBV20-1 with TRBJ2-1, with TRBD1 identical over 7 bases. The CDR3 is made up of 15 amino acids. Trimming at V came to 1 base and at J to 7 bases, leaving 10 bases not matched to a gene. The V gene's germline CDR1 is DFQATT and CDR2 SNEGSKA (reference sequence). The CDR3 loop reads CSARGGLTGWNEQFF. For the CDR3, the DNA is TGCAGTGCTAGAGGGGGTTTGACAGGGTGGAATGAGCAGTTCTTC.